The clone carrying this T cell receptor beta chain has a count of ten or more. Regarding time point: newly diagnosed GD, antithyroid drugs for less than 3 months. From RNA extracted from PBMCs, the TCR library was made. With V trimmed by 3 bases and J by 3 bases, 7 bases remained unmatched. The CDR3 consists of 15 residues. The germline V gene encodes CDR1 KGHSH and CDR2 LQKENI. Relying on iRepertoire HTBI primers and Arm-PCR of CDR3 regions, the team built TCR beta libraries. Each CDR3 protein is one row after TCRdb ran MiXCR on the multiplex PCR reads. Found here are some 410,000 distinct CDR3 sequences, 16% of them singletons; the top ten hold around 11%. The sample comes from a study of regulatory T cells in long-lasting Graves disease. Study details: Antithyroid drug exposure in newly diagnosed Graves' patients had lasted under 3 months.

These data are also associated with another study on T cells in Graves' hyperthyroidism and ophthalmopathy. As that study records: Stability of Graves' hyperthyroidism was defined as absent ophthalmopathy progression within 18 months.

Sample: peripheral blood mononuclear cells (PBMCs), taken at new diagnosis, from a patient treated with antithyroid drugs. The chain carries TRBV18 and TRBJ2-7; 8 bases align to TRBD2. This clonotype was sampled from a woman aged 30 to 39 with Graves disease. This CDR3 reads CASSPGAGVSYEQYF. As DNA, the CDR3 is TGTGCCAGCTCACCCGGAGCGGGAGTGAGCTACGAGCAGTACTTC. Full variable domain (remainder filled in from reference TRBV18 and TRBJ2-7): NAGVMQNPRHLVRRRGQEARLRCSPMKGHSHVYWYRQLPEEGLKFMVYLQKENIIDESGMPKERFSAEFPKEGPSILRIQQVVRGDSAAYFCASSPGAGVSYEQYFGPGTRLTVT.